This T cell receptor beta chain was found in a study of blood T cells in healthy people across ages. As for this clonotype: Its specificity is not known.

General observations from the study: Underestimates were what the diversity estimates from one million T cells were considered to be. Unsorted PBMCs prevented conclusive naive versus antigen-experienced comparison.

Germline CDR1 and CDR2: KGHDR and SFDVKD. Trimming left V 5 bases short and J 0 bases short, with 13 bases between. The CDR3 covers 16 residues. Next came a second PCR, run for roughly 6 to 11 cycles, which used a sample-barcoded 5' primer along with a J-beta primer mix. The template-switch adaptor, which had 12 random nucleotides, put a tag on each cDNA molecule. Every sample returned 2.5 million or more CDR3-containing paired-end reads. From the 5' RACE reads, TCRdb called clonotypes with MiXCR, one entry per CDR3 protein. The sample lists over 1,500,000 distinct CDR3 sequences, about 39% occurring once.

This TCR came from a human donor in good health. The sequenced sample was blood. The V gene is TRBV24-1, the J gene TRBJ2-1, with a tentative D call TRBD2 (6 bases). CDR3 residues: CATSVAGHGSYNEQFF. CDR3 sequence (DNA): TGTGCCACCAGTGTTGCGGGGCATGGCTCCTACAATGAGCAGTTCTTC.